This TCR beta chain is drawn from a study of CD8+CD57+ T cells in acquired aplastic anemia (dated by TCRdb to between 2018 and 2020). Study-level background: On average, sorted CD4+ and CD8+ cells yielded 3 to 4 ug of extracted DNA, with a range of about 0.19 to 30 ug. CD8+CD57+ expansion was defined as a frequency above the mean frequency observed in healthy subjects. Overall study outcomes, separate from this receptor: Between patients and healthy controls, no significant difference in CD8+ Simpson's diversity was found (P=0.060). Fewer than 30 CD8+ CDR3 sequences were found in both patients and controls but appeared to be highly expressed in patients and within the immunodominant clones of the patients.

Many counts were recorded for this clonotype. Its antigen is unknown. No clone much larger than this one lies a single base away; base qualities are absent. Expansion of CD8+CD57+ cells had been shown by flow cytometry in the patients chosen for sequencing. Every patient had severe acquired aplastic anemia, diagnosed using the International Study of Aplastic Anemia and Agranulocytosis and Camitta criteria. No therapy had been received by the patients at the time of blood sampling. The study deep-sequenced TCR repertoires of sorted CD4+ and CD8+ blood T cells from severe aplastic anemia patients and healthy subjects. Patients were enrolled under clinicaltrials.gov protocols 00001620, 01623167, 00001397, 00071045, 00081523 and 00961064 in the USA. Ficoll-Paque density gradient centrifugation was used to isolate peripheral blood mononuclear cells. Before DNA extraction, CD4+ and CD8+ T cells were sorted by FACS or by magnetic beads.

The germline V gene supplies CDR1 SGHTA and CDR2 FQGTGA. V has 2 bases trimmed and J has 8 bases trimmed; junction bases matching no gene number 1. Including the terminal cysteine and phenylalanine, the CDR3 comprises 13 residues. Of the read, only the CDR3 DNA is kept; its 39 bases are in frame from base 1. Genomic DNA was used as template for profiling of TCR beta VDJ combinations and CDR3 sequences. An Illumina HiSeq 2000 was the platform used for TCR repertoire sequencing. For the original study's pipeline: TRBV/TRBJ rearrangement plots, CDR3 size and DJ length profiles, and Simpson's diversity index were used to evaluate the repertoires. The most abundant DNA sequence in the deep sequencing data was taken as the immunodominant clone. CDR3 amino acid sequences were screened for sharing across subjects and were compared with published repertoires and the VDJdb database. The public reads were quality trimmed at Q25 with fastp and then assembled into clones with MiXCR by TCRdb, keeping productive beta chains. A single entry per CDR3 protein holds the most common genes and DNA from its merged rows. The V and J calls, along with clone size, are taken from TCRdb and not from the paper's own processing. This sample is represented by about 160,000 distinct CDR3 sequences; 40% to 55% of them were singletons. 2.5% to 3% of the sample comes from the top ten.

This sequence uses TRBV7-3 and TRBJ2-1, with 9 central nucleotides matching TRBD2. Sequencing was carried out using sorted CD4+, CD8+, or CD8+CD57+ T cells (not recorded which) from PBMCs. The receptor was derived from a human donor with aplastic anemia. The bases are TGTGCCAGCAGCTTAGCGGGGGGGCATGAGCAGTTCTTC. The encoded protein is CASSLAGGHEQFF.